These 27 T cell receptor beta chains share one sample of origin, sequenced in a study of CD8+ T cells in alopecia areata (dated by TCRdb to the late 2010s). Libraries were built with the immunoSEQ multiplex PCR assay. For TCR sequencing, RNA was extracted from every sample and reverse transcribed into cDNA to serve as template. TCRdb's version of the immuneACCESS table is confined to in-frame rearrangements and falls short of the full clone set. An unresolved V gene accounts for under half of the shortfall where checked; the remainder is of unknown origin. The sample has some 110,000 clones on record, roughly two fifths of them singletons. In total, the top ten clones hold over 3% of the sample. Sequencing used CD4+ T cells sorted from blood. Every receptor here comes from a human donor with alopecia areata.

The chain has TRBV4-1 and TRBJ1-1, with 12 bases that match TRBD1. The germline gives CDR1 MGHRA, CDR2 YSYEKL. J lost 12 bases, V lost 2 bases, and 7 bases had no gene match. The CDR3 is made up of 14 amino acids. The CDR3 coding sequence is TGCGCCAGCAGCCAACTCGGGACAGGGGGCTTGACTTTCTTT. It encodes CASSQLGTGGLTFF.

The V call is TRBV7-9, the J call TRBJ1-1; D ambiguous. The CDR3 consists of 12 residues. Per the germline V gene, CDR1 is SEHNR and CDR2 is FQNEAQ (reference sequence). V was pared by 2 bases and J by 7 bases, with 8 bases between. The CDR3 coding sequence is TGTGCCAGCAGCTTAACAGAAGGTGAAGCTTTCTTT. It yields the protein CASSLTEGEAFF.

This chain connects TRBV20-1 to TRBJ1-3, with TRBD1 as a possible D gene (6 bases). This CDR3 is 11 amino acids long. Germline values: CDR1 DFQATT, CDR2 SNEGSKA (reference sequence). The V end lost 3 bases, the J end lost 15 bases, and 15 bases lay between the germline ends. The CDR3 DNA is TGCAGTGCTAGTCACGGGGGGCTTGCATATTTT. Translated, it gives CSASHGGLAYF.

The chain combines TRBV9 with TRBJ2-5; no clear D. From germline, CDR1 is SGDLS and CDR2 YYNGEE. Trimming took off 4 bases at V and 2 bases at J, with 6 bases between the two ends. The length of the CDR3 is 12 residues. The CDR3 spells CASSSGQETQYF. CDR3 nucleotides: TGTGCCAGCAGCTCAGGACAAGAGACCCAGTACTTC.

V gene TRBV4-1 combines with J gene TRBJ2-7, with D possibly being TRBD1 (5 bases). This CDR3 spans 15 amino acids. V was shortened by 0 bases and J by 1 base, with 10 bases between the two germline ends. Germline CDR1 reads MGHRA; CDR2 reads YSYEKL. CDR3 sequence reads: CASSQDGPGSYEQYF. DNA of the CDR3: TGCGCCAGCAGCCAAGATGGGCCAGGGTCCTACGAGCAGTACTTC.

This sequence joins TRBV29-1 and TRBJ2-2; D remains ambiguous. CDR1 SQVTM and CDR2 ANQGSEA come from the germline V gene. The CDR3 totals 14 residues. V lost 2 bases and J lost 1, with 8 bases in between. The chain's CDR3 is CSVEPHQNTGELFF. The CDR3 DNA sequence: TGCAGCGTTGAACCCCACCAGAACACCGGGGAGCTGTTTTTT.

V gene TRBV29-1 combines with J gene TRBJ2-1; 7 bases agree with TRBD1. In germline, CDR1 is SQVTM, CDR2 ANQGSEA. The V segment lost 7 bases and the J segment 6 bases; nucleotides outside the gene matches: 3. The CDR3 runs to 11 residues. The CDR3 nucleotides read TGCAGCGCGACAGGGATCAATGAGCAGTTCTTC. Amino acids: CSATGINEQFF.

V gene TRBV6-5 combines with J gene TRBJ1-1; D is unresolved. Germline V gene sequence: CDR1 MNHEY, CDR2 SVGAGI. The CDR3 extends over 16 amino acids. The ends were cut back, 2 bases at V and 2 bases at J, with 15 bases in the middle. For the CDR3, the DNA is TGTGCCAGCAGTTACGGCCCCCAAGGGCTTAACACTGAAGCTTTCTTT. It translates to CASSYGPQGLNTEAFF.

This chain uses TRBV27 with TRBJ2-5; D unresolved. The length of the CDR3 is 13 residues. CDR1 is MNHEY, CDR2 SMNVEV, per germline (reference sequence). V was pared by 8 bases and J by 4 bases, with 14 bases between. CDR3 residues: CASRQHGRETQYF. CDR3 nucleotide sequence: TGTGCCAGCCGACAACATGGCAGAGAGACCCAGTACTTC.

The table lists this clone with a few counts. The chain joins TRBV10-3 to TRBJ2-1, with 10 positions matching TRBD2. CDR1 is ENHRY and CDR2 is SYGVKD in the germline V gene. The V segment lost 11 bases and the J segment 4 bases; nucleotides outside the gene matches: 11. This CDR3 region has 15 residues. The CDR3 DNA follows: TGTGCCCCTAAGGGATCTAGCGGGAGATACAATGAGCAGTTCTTC. Translated, it gives CAPKGSSGRYNEQFF.

The J gene is TRBJ2-2, the V gene TRBV7-3, with 8 bases aligning to TRBD1. The CDR3 is 16 amino acids. Germline-derived CDR1 and CDR2 are SGHTA and FQGTGA. Trimming took 5 bases from V and 3 from J; bases not matched to a gene: 8. The CDR3 sequence is CASSRQGALDTGELFF. The CDR3 coding sequence is TGTGCCAGCAGCCGCCAGGGGGCGCTTGACACCGGGGAGCTGTTTTTT.

This chain links TRBV5-1 with TRBJ1-2, with D unclear. Trimming pared 3 bases from V and 5 bases from J, leaving 14 bases between. In germline, CDR1 is SGHRS, CDR2 YFSETQ. This CDR3 is built from 14 residues. The CDR3 DNA reads as TGCGCCAGCAGCTCAGAGGCGAGCTCGTATGGCTACACCTTC. Its protein is CASSSEASSYGYTF.

This clone was counted only a few times. Other DNA sequences of this sample code for an identical CDR3. The DNA of the CDR3 is TGTGCCAGCAGTTTAAGGAGGGGGACTCATCTCTACGAGCAGTACTTC. Its translation is CASSLRRGTHLYEQYF. The V gene is TRBV27, the J gene TRBJ2-7; D may be TRBD1 or TRBD2 (6 bases each). This CDR3 contains 16 residues. Germline V gene lookup returns CDR1 MNHEY and CDR2 SMNVEV (reference sequence). Deletions cut 2 bases from V and 3 bases from J, with 17 bases between.

This sequence joins TRBV7-2 and TRBJ2-1, with 9 bases matching TRBD1. CDR3 length: 15 amino acids. V was pared by 3 bases and J by 3 bases, with 3 bases of the junction left unmatched. The germline gives CDR1 SGHTA, CDR2 FQGNSA. The CDR3: CASSFRDRDYNEQFF. The CDR3 DNA reads as TGTGCCAGCAGCTTCCGGGACAGGGACTACAATGAGCAGTTCTTC.

V usage is TRBV7-2 and J usage is TRBJ1-2; a weak D match, TRBD1 (6 bases). CDR3 length equals 15 residues. CDR1 and CDR2 (germline): SGHTA, FQGNSA. Trimming left V 5 bases short and J 2 bases short, with 15 bases between. The CDR3 DNA follows: TGTGCCAGCAGCGAGGGGGGGCCGCTAAACTATGGCTACACCTTC. The encoded protein is CASSEGGPLNYGYTF. Combining the CDR3 with reference TRBV7-2 and TRBJ1-2 gives the whole variable domain GAGVSQSPSNKVTEKGKDVELRCDPISGHTALYWYRQSLGQGLEFLIYFQGNSAPDKSGLPSDRFSAERTGGSVSTLTIQRTQQEDSAVYLCASSEGGPLNYGYTFGSGTRLTVV.

This clone occurred a few times. The chain has TRBV29-1 and TRBJ1-5, with D possibly TRBD1 on 5 matching bases. The CDR3 runs 13 residues. Looked up from germline, CDR1 is SQVTM and CDR2 is ANQGSEA. V lost 7 bases, J lost 6 bases, and 16 bases lay in between. CDR3 loop: CSAGNRGSQPQHF. In nucleotides, the CDR3 is TGCAGCGCCGGGAACCGGGGCTCTCAGCCCCAGCATTTT.

CDR3 sequence (DNA): TGTGCCAGCAGTTTCCGGGGGGCAGGGCAAGAGACCCAGTACTTC. This sequence encodes CASSFRGAGQETQYF. The chain uses TRBV28 and TRBJ2-5, with D possibly matching TRBD2 (7 bases). The CDR3 sequence is 15 residues long. Per the germline V gene, CDR1 is MDHEN and CDR2 is SYDVKM. The germline V and J ends were trimmed by 3 bases and 2 bases, with 13 bases remaining between them.

The CDR3 protein is CASSSRDRGSYEQYF. The CDR3 bases are TGTGCCAGCAGTTCCAGGGACAGGGGATCCTACGAGCAGTACTTC. The chain combines TRBV6-6 with TRBJ2-7, with TRBD1 matching over 10 bases. From germline, CDR1 is MNHNY and CDR2 SVGAGI (reference sequence). Trimming removed 4 bases from V and 1 base from J; junction bases left unmatched: 4. This CDR3 has 15 residues.

This sequence joins TRBV5-1 and TRBJ2-7; D gene uncertain. Trimming shortened V by 2 bases and J by 7 bases, and 7 bases separated the two germline ends. Germline V gives CDR1 SGHRS, CDR2 YFSETQ. This CDR3 spans 11 amino acids. The CDR3: CASSFTDEQYF. CDR3 DNA sequence: TGCGCCAGCAGCTTCACCGATGAGCAGTACTTC. The full variable domain, its missing parts supplied by reference TRBV5-1 and TRBJ2-7, is KAGVTQTPRYLIKTRGQQVTLSCSPISGHRSVSWYQQTPGQGLQFLFEYFSETQRNKGNFPGRFSGRQFSNSRSEMNVSTLELGDSALYLCASSFTDEQYFGPGTRLTVT.

This clone was recorded a few times. The chain couples TRBV12-5 to TRBJ1-4; D is unresolved. Per the germline V gene, CDR1 is LGHNT and CDR2 is FRNRAP. The CDR3 runs 15 residues. V was shortened by 7 bases and J by 7 bases, with 19 bases between the two germline ends. Here the CDR3 reads CASAPEGGSFEKLFF. The CDR3 DNA follows: TGTGCTAGTGCTCCGGAGGGAGGGTCTTTTGAAAAACTGTTTTTT.

This clone occurred a few times. The chain is built from TRBV27 and TRBJ1-2, with D hard to call. The CDR3 loop spans 16 amino acids. The V end lost 0 bases, the J end lost 0 bases, and 11 bases lay between the germline ends. Germline values: CDR1 MNHEY, CDR2 SMNVEV (reference sequence). The CDR3, as DNA: TGTGCCAGCAGTTTATCCGAAGACAAGTCTAACTATGGCTACACCTTC. Translated, it gives CASSLSEDKSNYGYTF.

The sample holds a few counts of this clone. CDR3: CASSTLQGLGFTEAFF. For the CDR3, the DNA is TGTGCCAGCAGCACCCTCCAGGGTCTCGGCTTCACTGAAGCTTTCTTT. The rearrangement joins TRBV27 to TRBJ1-1; D possibly corresponds to TRBD1 (5 bases). Germline CDR1 and CDR2: MNHEY and SMNVEV (reference sequence). Trimming cost V 6 bases and J 4 bases, with 21 bases left between them. This CDR3 region has 16 residues.

As DNA, the CDR3 is TGCAGCGTTGAAGAGGGGGACCAAGAGACCCAGTACTTC. This translates into CSVEEGDQETQYF. J is TRBJ2-5 and V is TRBV29-1; D is tentatively TRBD1 or TRBD2 (5 bases each). CDR1 and CDR2 (germline): SQVTM, ANQGSEA. Trimming took off 0 bases at V and 0 bases at J, with 5 bases between the two ends. CDR3 size: 13 residues.

The CDR3 bases are TGTGCCAGCAGTGAAGGTAGCGGGGGTTCACGAGATACGCAGTATTTT. Protein sequence: CASSEGSGGSRDTQYF. The J gene is TRBJ2-3, the V gene TRBV25-1; 9 bases fit TRBD2. Germline-derived CDR1 and CDR2 are MGHDK and SYGVNS. The CDR3 spans 16 residues. J gave up 5 bases and V 2 bases, and 8 bases lay outside the gene matches.

This clone occurred a few times. The chain couples TRBV19 to TRBJ2-2, with no clear D. The V gene lost 5 bases and the J gene lost 2 bases, with 9 bases spanning the gap. Germline CDR1 and CDR2: LNHDA and SQIVND (reference sequence). The CDR3 has 14 amino acids. Here the CDR3 reads CASSSRRNTGELFF. CDR3 nucleotide sequence: TGTGCCAGTAGTTCGCGGAGAAACACCGGGGAGCTGTTTTTT.

DNA for the CDR3: TGCGCCAGCAGCCGTGACGGAGGAGATACGCAGTATTTT. Protein product: CASSRDGGDTQYF. The V and J genes are TRBV4-3 and TRBJ2-3; D perhaps matches TRBD2 (5 bases). CDR3 length equals 13 residues. V lost 4 bases and J 5 bases, leaving 10 bases between the germline ends. Germline loops: CDR1 LGHNA, CDR2 YSLEER.

The sample holds a few counts of this clone. J is TRBJ1-1 and V is TRBV29-1; D unclear. V was shortened by 7 bases and J by 0 bases, with 6 bases between the two germline ends. This CDR3 spans 11 amino acids. CDR1 SQVTM and CDR2 ANQGSEA come from the germline V gene. The CDR3 loop is CSGALNTEAFF. The CDR3 DNA follows: TGCAGCGGCGCCTTGAACACTGAAGCTTTCTTT.